What follows are 30 T cell receptor beta chains derived from one specimen sequenced in a study of cytomegalovirus exposure and HLA in healthy donors. Some clones are missing from TCRdb's copy, which holds only in-frame ones; the method was immunoSEQ multiplex PCR. The data show 180,000 or so clones, with just under 90% seen just once and 1.4% held by the top ten. Sequenced input: PBMCs. Every receptor here comes from a woman aged 25 to 39 in good health and CMV-seronegative.

The chain is built from TRBV19 and TRBJ1-1, with D possibly being TRBD1 (6 bases). Germline values: CDR1 LNHDA, CDR2 SQIVND (reference sequence). The CDR3 sequence is 17 residues long. With 6 bases removed from V and 0 bases from J, the gap between germline ends came to 20 bases. The CDR3 loop reads CASRDRGGGSMNTEAFF. CDR3 DNA sequence: TGTGCCAGTAGGGACCGCGGGGGGGGCTCTATGAACACTGAAGCTTTCTTT. The full variable domain, completed using reference TRBV19 and TRBJ1-1, is DGGITQSPKYLFRKEGQNVTLSCEQNLNHDAMYWYRQDPGQGLRLIYYSQIVNDFQKGDIAEGYSVSREKKESFPLTVTSAQKNPTAFYLCASRDRGGGSMNTEAFFGQGTRLTVV.

The chain links TRBV6-5 to TRBJ1-5; D gene uncertain. V gave up 2 bases and J gave up 3 bases, with 8 bases separating them. The CDR3 consists of 14 residues. CDR1 MNHEY and CDR2 SVGAGI come from the germline V gene. The CDR3 nucleotides read TGTGCCAGCAGTTACGTCACAGACAATCAGCCCCAGCATTTT. Its translation is CASSYVTDNQPQHF.

V is TRBV27 and J is TRBJ1-1; D possibly corresponds to TRBD1 (6 bases). Germline-derived CDR1 and CDR2 are MNHEY and SMNVEV (reference sequence). V dropped 4 bases and J dropped 2 bases, with 11 bases sitting between them. The CDR3 runs 14 residues. CDR3 in amino acids: CASSWTVGNTEAFF. The DNA for the CDR3 is TGTGCCAGCAGTTGGACAGTGGGAAACACTGAAGCTTTCTTT.

The chain's CDR3 is CASSIGYRGRSQPQHF. DNA for the CDR3: TGTGCCAGTAGTATAGGCTACAGGGGACGCAGTCAGCCCCAGCATTTT. This sequence joins TRBV19 and TRBJ1-5, with 7 bases matching TRBD1. CDR3 length equals 16 residues. The junction had 9 bases not matched to a gene; V was cut back by 1 base and J by 6 bases. Germline-derived CDR1 and CDR2 are LNHDA and SQIVND (reference sequence). The full variable domain, its missing parts supplied by reference TRBV19 and TRBJ1-5, is DGGITQSPKYLFRKEGQNVTLSCEQNLNHDAMYWYRQDPGQGLRLIYYSQIVNDFQKGDIAEGYSVSREKKESFPLTVTSAQKNPTAFYLCASSIGYRGRSQPQHFGDGTRLSIL.

V gene TRBV4-1 combines with J gene TRBJ2-7, with D perhaps TRBD1 (6 bases). CDR1 is MGHRA and CDR2 is YSYEKL in the germline V gene. V lost 0 bases and J lost 6, with 18 bases in between. The CDR3 spans 16 residues. The CDR3 spells CASSQEPGREGVEQYF. The CDR3 nucleotides read TGCGCCAGCAGCCAAGAACCGGGCCGAGAGGGGGTCGAGCAGTACTTC.

This clone has just a few counts. The J gene is TRBJ2-1, the V gene TRBV10-2; 8 nucleotides match TRBD2. The V segment lost 3 bases and the J segment 9 bases; nucleotides outside the gene matches: 10. The CDR3 length is 15 residues. CDR1 is WSHSY and CDR2 is SAAADI in the germline V gene. CDR3 residues: CASSERGGASREQFF. DNA for the CDR3: TGCGCCAGCAGTGAACGGGGGGGGGCCTCTCGTGAGCAGTTCTTC.

V usage is TRBV4-1 and J usage is TRBJ1-2; 7 bases line up with TRBD1. The CDR3 consists of 15 residues. The V gene's germline CDR1 is MGHRA and CDR2 YSYEKL. V gave up 3 bases and J gave up 3 bases; unmatched junction bases: 7. The CDR3 loop reads CASSHEQGIDYGYTF. CDR3 coding DNA: TGCGCCAGCAGCCATGAACAGGGGATTGACTATGGCTACACCTTC.

To note about this clone: Germline is not matched at one junction end, which may reflect a read error. The gene calls are TRBV7-2 and TRBJ1-1; TRBD1 aligns across 7 bases. The CDR3 is made up of 15 amino acids. The V gene's germline CDR1 is SGHTA and CDR2 FQGNSA. CDR3 bases: TGTGCCAGCAGCCGTTTTAGGGGGCTGAACATTGAAGCTTTCTTT. Protein product: CASSRFRGLNIEAFF. The full variable domain, in which reference TRBV7-2 and TRBJ1-1 provide the parts outside the CDR3, is GAGVSQSPSNKVTEKGKDVELRCDPISGHTALYWYRQSLGQGLEFLIYFQGNSAPDKSGLPSDRFSAERTGGSVSTLTIQRTQQEDSAVYLCASSRFRGLNIEAFFGQGTRLTVV.

The V and J genes are TRBV6-5 and TRBJ2-7; possible D gene TRBD2, 6 bases. V lost 4 bases and J lost 5, with 9 bases in between. The germline V gene has CDR1 MNHEY and CDR2 SVGAGI. There are 12 residues in the CDR3. CDR3 amino acids: CASSSGGNEQYF. For the CDR3, the DNA is TGTGCCAGCAGTTCCGGGGGAAACGAGCAGTACTTC.

The V call is TRBV29-1, the J call TRBJ2-7; tentative D call: TRBD1 (5 bases). Looked up from germline, CDR1 is SQVTM and CDR2 is ANQGSEA. CDR3 size: 12 residues. Trimming removed 6 bases at V and 0 bases at J, with 9 bases between. The CDR3 nucleotides are TGCAGCGTCCTACAGGACTCCTACGAGCAGTACTTC. Translated: CSVLQDSYEQYF.

The rearrangement links TRBV27 to TRBJ1-1; D might be TRBD1 (5 bases). V was trimmed by 3 bases and J by 0 bases, leaving 8 bases between them. This CDR3 comprises 14 residues. Looked up from germline, CDR1 is MNHEY and CDR2 is SMNVEV (reference sequence). The CDR3 DNA sequence: TGTGCCAGCAGTTTCGACAGAATGAACACTGAAGCTTTCTTT. Translation: CASSFDRMNTEAFF.

The V and J genes are TRBV5-4 and TRBJ2-7; TRBD2 matches 10 bases. From germline, CDR1 is SGHNT and CDR2 YYREEE (reference sequence). The V and J ends lost 6 bases and 1 base, in that order; junction bases with no gene match: 1. This CDR3 has 13 residues. CDR3 loop: CASTSGGSYEQYF. For the CDR3, the DNA is TGTGCCAGCACTAGCGGGGGTTCCTACGAGCAGTACTTC.

The chain couples TRBV6-1 to TRBJ1-3; 9 bases fit TRBD1. Germline V CDR1 and CDR2: MNHNS, SASEGT. The CDR3 contains 15 residues. The trim removed 4 bases at V and 3 bases at J, leaving 4 bases unmatched. Here the CDR3 DNA reads TGTGCCAGCAGTGCGGACAGGGGAGGTGGAAACACCATATATTTT. Encoded protein: CASSADRGGGNTIYF.

The chain links TRBV27 to TRBJ1-1; D gene ambiguous. The V and J ends lost 3 bases and 6 bases respectively, with 11 bases between them. CDR3 length: 13 amino acids. Germline CDR1 and CDR2: MNHEY and SMNVEV (reference sequence). Here the CDR3 reads CASSFDIGSEAFF. CDR3 in DNA: TGTGCCAGCAGTTTTGACATTGGCTCTGAAGCTTTCTTT.

This clone occurred once. The rearrangement links TRBV15 to TRBJ2-6, with D maybe TRBD2 (6 bases). The V gene's germline CDR1 is LNHNV and CDR2 YYDKDF (reference sequence). The CDR3 covers 15 residues. V was shortened by 4 bases and J by 4 bases, with 11 bases between the two germline ends. CDR3 loop: CATSIGGFGANVLTF. The CDR3 bases are TGTGCCACCAGCATTGGGGGGTTCGGGGCCAACGTCCTGACTTTC. The variable domain in full, with the rest retrieved from reference TRBV15 and TRBJ2-6, is DAMVIQNPRYQVTQFGKPVTLSCSQTLNHNVMYWYQQKSSQAPKLLFHYYDKDFNNEADTPDNFQSRRPNTSFCFLDIRSPGLGDTAMYLCATSIGGFGANVLTFGAGSRLTVL.

J is TRBJ2-5 and V is TRBV5-1; perhaps TRBD2 as D (6 bases). The CDR3 spans 15 residues. The ends were cut back, 0 bases at V and 5 bases at J, with 14 bases in the middle. Looked up from germline, CDR1 is SGHRS and CDR2 is YFSETQ. The CDR3 DNA reads TGCGCCAGCAGCTTGGCCGGAGGGCGAGGGGAGACCCAGTACTTC. Protein product: CASSLAGGRGETQYF.

This clone was seen a handful of times. This sequence joins TRBV7-2 and TRBJ1-2; TRBD1 matches 8 bases. The CDR3 contains 12 residues. Germline trimming cut 4 bases from V and 7 bases from J; bases unmatched to any gene: 2. Per germline, CDR1 SGHTA and CDR2 FQGNSA. This CDR3 reads CASSSDRVGYTF. DNA for the CDR3: TGTGCCAGCAGCTCGGACAGGGTTGGCTACACCTTC.

This clone showed up just once. This sequence joins TRBV27 and TRBJ1-1, with 7 bases identical to TRBD1. The CDR3 is 14 amino acids. V lost 5 bases, J lost 6 bases, and 9 bases stayed unmatched. Germline V gives CDR1 MNHEY, CDR2 SMNVEV (reference sequence). The CDR3 loop is CASSQHGTVAEAFF. CDR3 DNA: TGTGCCAGCAGTCAGCATGGGACAGTTGCTGAAGCTTTCTTT.

The chain uses TRBV7-2 and TRBJ1-2; 11 bases are a match to TRBD1. This CDR3 has 15 amino acids. Losses at the gene ends were 5 bases for V and 2 bases for J; bases not matched to a gene: 4. Germline V gives CDR1 SGHTA, CDR2 FQGNSA. The CDR3 is CASSAGTGGNYGYTF. CDR3 DNA sequence: TGTGCCAGCAGCGCGGGGACAGGGGGAAACTATGGCTACACCTTC. The variable domain in full, completed from reference TRBV7-2 and TRBJ1-2, reads GAGVSQSPSNKVTEKGKDVELRCDPISGHTALYWYRQSLGQGLEFLIYFQGNSAPDKSGLPSDRFSAERTGGSVSTLTIQRTQQEDSAVYLCASSAGTGGNYGYTFGSGTRLTVV.

The chain has TRBV6-5 and TRBJ2-7, with 9 bases fitting TRBD1. The CDR3 is 15 amino acids. Trimming removed 3 bases from V and 2 bases from J; junction bases left unmatched: 5. Germline V gene lookup returns CDR1 MNHEY and CDR2 SVGAGI. The CDR3 loop reads CASSYDRDRAYEQYF. The DNA for the CDR3 is TGTGCCAGCAGTTATGACCGGGACAGGGCCTACGAGCAGTACTTC.

This clone has a count of ten or more. The chain couples TRBV6-1 to TRBJ1-4; D uncertain. The V and J ends lost 4 bases and 0 bases respectively, with 18 bases between them. CDR3 length: 18 residues. Per the germline V gene, CDR1 is MNHNS and CDR2 is SASEGT. As DNA, the CDR3 is TGTGCCAGCAGTGCCGTCGATCAACTAACCCCAACTAATGAAAAACTGTTTTTT. It is translated as CASSAVDQLTPTNEKLFF.

The CDR3 region has the DNA TGTGCCAGCAGCCGATTAAATAGCGGCGAAAGCGCAGATACGCAGTATTTT. This sequence encodes CASSRLNSGESADTQYF. The J gene is TRBJ2-3, the V gene TRBV4-2; TRBD2 is a possible D gene (6 bases). The CDR3 is made up of 17 amino acids. The V end was cut by 4 bases, the J end by 4 bases, with 21 bases between. Germline lookup yields CDR1 LGHNA and CDR2 YNFKEQ.

V gene TRBV11-2 combines with J gene TRBJ1-2, with D hard to call. The ends were cut back, 2 bases at V and 7 bases at J, with 11 bases in the middle. The CDR3 extends over 13 amino acids. The germline CDR1 and CDR2 sequences are SGHAT and FQNNGV. For the CDR3, the DNA is TGTGCCAGCAGCTTATCTGACTCATCTGGCTACACCTTC. This sequence encodes CASSLSDSSGYTF.

This clone occurred a few times. The V gene is TRBV2, the J gene TRBJ2-7; D may be TRBD1 (6 bases). V was trimmed by 5 bases and J by 5 bases, leaving 16 bases between them. Looked up from germline, CDR1 is SNHLY and CDR2 is FYNNEI. The CDR3 length is 14 residues. CDR3 sequence reads: CASSIRDNQDEQYF. The CDR3 DNA reads TGTGCCAGCAGTATCCGGGACAACCAGGACGAGCAGTACTTC.

The gene calls are TRBV29-1 and TRBJ1-2, with 10 bases matching TRBD1. The CDR3 is 16 residues long. The trim removed 1 base at V and 5 bases at J, leaving 10 bases unmatched. Germline values: CDR1 SQVTM, CDR2 ANQGSEA. CDR3 protein: CSVEGDRGLLLYGYTF. CDR3 nucleotides: TGCAGCGTTGAAGGGGACAGGGGCTTACTCCTATATGGCTACACCTTC.

The chain couples TRBV4-1 to TRBJ2-5, with 12 positions matching TRBD1. Germline V gives CDR1 MGHRA, CDR2 YSYEKL. This CDR3 has 19 residues. Trimming at V came to 0 bases and at J to 5 bases, leaving 13 bases not matched to a gene. CDR3: CASSQDLGAGQGARETQYF. The CDR3 bases are TGCGCCAGCAGCCAAGATTTAGGAGCGGGACAGGGGGCGCGGGAGACCCAGTACTTC.

The chain has TRBV29-1 and TRBJ2-3; TRBD1 matches at 7 bases. CDR3 length equals 14 residues. From germline, CDR1 is SQVTM and CDR2 ANQGSEA. J was trimmed by 2 bases and V by 3 bases; bases with no gene match: 5. The chain's CDR3 is CSVDGTENTDTQYF. Written as DNA, the CDR3 is TGCAGCGTTGATGGGACAGAAAACACAGATACGCAGTATTTT.

The chain is built from TRBV5-6 and TRBJ2-2; 12 bases line up with TRBD2. The CDR3 is 17 residues long. J gave up 6 bases and V 4 bases, and 10 bases lay outside the gene matches. The germline V gene has CDR1 SGHDT and CDR2 YYEEEE. The CDR3 DNA follows: TGTGCCAGCAGCCTAAGGACTAGCGGGGTTTTTGCCGGGGAGCTGTTTTTT. Its protein is CASSLRTSGVFAGELFF.

The V gene is TRBV9, the J gene TRBJ2-3, with TRBD2 matching 7 bases. With V trimmed by 0 bases and J by 0 bases, 4 bases remained unmatched. The CDR3 contains 16 residues. Germline-derived CDR1 and CDR2 are SGDLS and YYNGEE. This CDR3 is CASSVELGLSTDTQYF. The CDR3 region has the DNA TGTGCCAGCAGCGTAGAGCTGGGACTAAGCACAGATACGCAGTATTTT.

J is TRBJ2-3 and V is TRBV7-2; TRBD2 matches at 10 bases. The CDR3 extends over 15 amino acids. CDR1 is SGHTA, CDR2 FQGNSA, per germline. The ends lost 4 bases at V and 8 bases at J; junction bases unmatched: 9. Here the CDR3 reads CASSSKERGGITQYF. The CDR3 DNA follows: TGTGCCAGCAGCTCTAAGGAGCGGGGGGGCATTACGCAGTATTTT.